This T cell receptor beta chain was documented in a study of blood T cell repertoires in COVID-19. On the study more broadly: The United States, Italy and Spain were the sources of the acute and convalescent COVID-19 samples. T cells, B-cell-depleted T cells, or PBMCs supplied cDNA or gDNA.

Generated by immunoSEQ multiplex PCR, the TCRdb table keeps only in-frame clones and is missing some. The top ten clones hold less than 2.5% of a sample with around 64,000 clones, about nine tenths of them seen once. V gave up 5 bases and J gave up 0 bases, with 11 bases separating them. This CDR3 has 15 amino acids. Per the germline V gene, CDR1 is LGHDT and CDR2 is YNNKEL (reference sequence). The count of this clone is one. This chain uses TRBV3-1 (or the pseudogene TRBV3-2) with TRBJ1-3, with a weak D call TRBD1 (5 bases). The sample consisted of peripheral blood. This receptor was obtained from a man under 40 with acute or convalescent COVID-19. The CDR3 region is CASSDRGSSGNTIYF. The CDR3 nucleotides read TGTGCCAGCAGCGACCGGGGGAGCTCTGGAAACACCATATATTTT.